The sequence of this T cell receptor (beta chain) was determined in a study of blood T cell repertoires in COVID-19. Study details: Samples representing acute and convalescent COVID-19 were sourced from the United States, Italy and Spain.

Only in-frame clones appear in the TCRdb table, and some are missing; sequencing was by immunoSEQ multiplex PCR. The sample holds about 200,000 clones, about 76% seen once. This CDR3 contains 16 residues. The V gene's germline CDR1 is SGDLS and CDR2 YYNGEE. V lost 3 bases and J lost 1; bases outside the gene matches: 4. Material for sequencing was peripheral blood. The origin of this receptor is a woman in her 40s with COVID-19, enrolled during active disease. The rearrangement links TRBV9 to TRBJ2-3; TRBD2 matches 11 bases. DNA of the CDR3: TGTGCCAGCAGCGCGTCACTAGCGGGGGGCACAGATACGCAGTATTTT. Amino acid sequence: CASSASLAGGTDTQYF. The full variable domain, rest sourced from reference TRBV9 and TRBJ2-3, is DSGVTQTPKHLITATGQRVTLRCSPRSGDLSVYWYQQSLDQGLQFLIQYYNGEERAKGNILERFSAQQFPDLHSELNLSSLELGDSALYFCASSASLAGGTDTQYFGPGTRLTVL.